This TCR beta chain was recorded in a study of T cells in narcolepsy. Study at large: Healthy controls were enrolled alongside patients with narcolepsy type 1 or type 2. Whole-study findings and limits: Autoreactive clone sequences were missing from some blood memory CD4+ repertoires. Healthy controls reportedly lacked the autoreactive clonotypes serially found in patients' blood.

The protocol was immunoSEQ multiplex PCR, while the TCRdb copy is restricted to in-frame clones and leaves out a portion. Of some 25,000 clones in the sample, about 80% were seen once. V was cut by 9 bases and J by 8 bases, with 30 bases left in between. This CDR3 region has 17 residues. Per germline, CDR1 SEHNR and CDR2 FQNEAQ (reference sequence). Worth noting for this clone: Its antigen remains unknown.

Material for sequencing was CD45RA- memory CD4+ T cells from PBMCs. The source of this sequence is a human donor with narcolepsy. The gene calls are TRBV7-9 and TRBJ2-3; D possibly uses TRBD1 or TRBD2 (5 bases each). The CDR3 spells CASKPGARDGSSGTQYF. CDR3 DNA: TGTGCCAGTAAGCCTGGGGCGAGGGACGGATCGTCGGGTACGCAGTATTTT.